This T cell receptor beta chain was profiled in a study of blood T cells in healthy people across ages (dated by TCRdb to 2013 to 2016). With regard to the full study: In model experiments, roughly one uniquely barcoded TCR beta cDNA molecule per two T cells was captured by template switching. The donors were divided into four age groups: young (average around 15 years), middle-aged (roughly 40), aged (approximately 59) and long-lived (82). Using the same blood draw, the study looked at two additional independent replicas of 1 million unique cDNA reads for two donors, one aged 18 to 29 and the other aged 80 or older. Age-related changes in TCR beta repertoire diversity were measured in the study by deep sequencing normalized with unique cDNA molecular identifiers.

The donors were some 39 Caucasian individuals from Russia, aged 6 to 90 years, who were systemically healthy. Around 10 milliliters of peripheral blood were drawn from each donor into EDTA-treated Vacutainer tubes. PBMCs were isolated by Ficoll-Paque density-gradient centrifugation, with at least 7 million obtained per sample. Trizol reagent was used to extract total RNA from the PBMCs, yielding at least 5 micrograms per sample. For every donor, flow cytometry on a PBMC aliquot measured the percentage of naive CD45RAhigh/CD27high T cells. In this sample, this clonotype turned up a few times. It has no known antigen specificity. Per-base qualities were not stored, and no clone one base away is much larger. Points the paper makes about the study in general: A strong correlation was found between observed TCR beta diversity and the percentage of naive T cells measured by flow cytometry. Estimates of total diversity from one million sequenced T cells were regarded as lower bounds and underestimates. As age increased, observed TCR beta diversity per million T cells dropped in a roughly linear way, and a significant reduction was already evident by age 40. Because donor CMV infection status was unknown, age-related changes in expanded clonotypes were potentially confounded. Because profiling used bulk unsorted PBMCs, naive and antigen-experienced compartments could not be compared conclusively. Compared with the aged group, the long-lived group had more naive CD4+ T cells, fewer expanded clones and increased TCR diversity, a pattern suggesting age selection.

The library was made by 5' RACE. Sequencing used an Illumina HiSeq 2500. The second PCR ran for roughly 7 to 12 cycles and used a J-beta primer mix along with a sample-barcoded 5' primer. A unique molecular identifier was introduced onto each TCR beta cDNA molecule by a template-switch 5' adaptor carrying 12 random nucleotides. Each sample yielded at least 3 million CDR3-containing paired-end reads. First-strand cDNA synthesis was performed from all RNA using the Mint cDNA synthesis kit, with priming by a TRBC-specific oligonucleotide. Following uracil-DNA glycosylase treatment, all cDNA underwent a first 18-cycle PCR with the universal primers M1SS and BC2_uni_R. The paper's processing steps were these. For normalization, 1 million high-quality reads were randomly selected from each sample, with every read carrying a distinct molecular identifier. Instead of being binned into consensus sequences, reads with shared molecular identifiers were discarded. MiTCR, run with a Q25 quality threshold and the strictest error-elimination algorithm, handled CDR3 identification, clonotype clustering and error correction. A nonparametric unseen species model with Euler transformation was used to estimate a lower bound on total TCR beta diversity. TCRdb reprocessing: public reads trimmed at Q25 with fastp, clones called with MiXCR, in-frame beta chains kept. Each entry merges the rows of one CDR3 protein and shows their most common DNA and genes. The V and J calls were determined by TCRdb, not by the authors. The sample includes 800,000 or so distinct CDR3 sequences, with just under 25% observed a single time. The ten largest clones add up to 3% to 4.5% of the sample.

The data also belong to a second study, concerning T cells of mothers and their children. Taken from the second paper: Donors were nine systemically healthy Caucasian individuals: three mothers and their six children. cDNA synthesis consumed the entire amount of extracted RNA, loaded at approximately 1.6 ug RNA in each 15 ul reaction. Sample barcodes and 2-4 random nucleotides were added via the M1S primer in the second PCR. More than 8 million TCR beta CDR3 reads were obtained from each mother, and several million reads were obtained from each child. TCR recombination output is similarly shaped by thymic selection in related and unrelated pairs, with a minor effect exerted by inherited differences. Normalized repertoire overlap was always found to be slightly, but never significantly, higher in related mother-child pairs than in unrelated mother-child pairs. With a sensitivity of approximately 96 clones per million clonotypes, no persistent microchimeric T cell clones were detected. To look for features that set related mother-child pairs apart from unrelated individuals, the researchers ran deep NGS to compare the TCR beta repertoires of mothers and children. Mothers averaged about 37 +/- 4 years of age and children averaged around 11 +/- 4 years. After adapters were ligated using NEBNext reagents, the libraries underwent 100+100 nt paired-end sequencing on an Illumina HiSeq 2000. To prevent cross-contamination, the mother and child libraries were prepared a month apart and were sequenced in separate runs. Between 500,000 and 2,000,000 distinct TCR beta clonotypes were identified per donor. Naive TCR beta clonotypes were estimated from low-frequency clonotypes matched to each donor's FACS-determined naive share, without sorting.

This TCR was recovered from a boy under 18 in good health. The specimen was blood.

The DNA reads as follows: TGTGCCAGCAGCTCTAGTATGGTCGGGAACACTGAAGCTTTCTTT. It translates to CASSSSMVGNTEAFF. The chain was built from TRBV7-9 and TRBJ1-1; the D gene is unclear. Reading the germline V gene (reference sequence) gives CDR1 SEHNR and CDR2 FQNEAQ. Its CDR3 holds 15 amino acids, cysteine through phenylalanine. The read is trimmed to its CDR3 DNA, 45 bases read in frame from base 1. At the junction V is shortened by 4 bases and J by 1 base, with 13 bases in between.